This is a list of T cell receptor beta chains from one sample in a study of T cell changes during pregnancy in multiple sclerosis. TCRdb's copy holds only in-frame clones and misses some; the assay was immunoSEQ multiplex PCR. Among roughly 57,000 clones listed, around 89% were seen once. The source was peripheral blood, collected in the first trimester of pregnancy. All receptors derive from a female donor with multiple sclerosis, enrolled in a pregnancy study. CDR3s include the opening cysteine and the closing phenylalanine or tryptophan. The order of the fields is J gene, clone size, D gene, V gene, CDR3 protein, CDR3 DNA. A D gene is named only where the DNA matches it firmly. A row's size may be missing; if present it is once, few, many or a size class.

j_call: TRBJ1-6; clone_size: -; d_call: -; v_call: TRBV6-1; cdr3_aa: CASSDREDSPLHF; cdr3_nt: TGTGCCAGCAGTGACAGGGAGGATTCACCCCTCCACTTT
j_call: TRBJ2-1; clone_size: -; d_call: -; v_call: TRBV30; cdr3_aa: CAWSVRSDNPAFF; cdr3_nt: TGTGCCTGGAGTGTAAGGTCGGACAACCCCGCGTTCTTC
j_call: TRBJ2-3; clone_size: -; d_call: TRBD2; v_call: TRBV25-1; cdr3_aa: CASSEYKSLAGERDTQYF; cdr3_nt: TGTGCCAGCAGTGAATATAAATCACTAGCGGGGGAGAGAGATACGCAGTATTTT
j_call: TRBJ2-7; clone_size: -; d_call: TRBD2; v_call: TRBV7-2; cdr3_aa: CASSFGGGGSSYEQYF; cdr3_nt: TGTGCCAGCAGCTTCGGGGGCGGGGGGAGCTCCTACGAGCAGTACTTC
j_call: TRBJ1-5; clone_size: -; d_call: -; v_call: TRBV10-3; cdr3_aa: CAILPNQPQHF; cdr3_nt: TGTGCCATCCTACCCAATCAGCCCCAGCATTTT
j_call: TRBJ1-6; clone_size: -; d_call: TRBD1; v_call: TRBV27; cdr3_aa: CASSLSPRTGSVPPLHF; cdr3_nt: TGTGCCAGCAGTTTATCGCCCAGGACAGGGTCGGTTCCACCCCTCCACTTT
j_call: TRBJ1-2; clone_size: -; d_call: TRBD1; v_call: TRBV4-1; cdr3_aa: CASSQDRATYGYTF; cdr3_nt: TGCGCCAGCAGCCAGGACAGGGCGACCTATGGCTACACCTTC
j_call: TRBJ2-1; clone_size: -; d_call: -; v_call: TRBV11-2; cdr3_aa: CAWFSSYNEQFF; cdr3_nt: TGTGCCTGGTTTAGCTCCTACAATGAGCAGTTCTTC
j_call: TRBJ2-3; clone_size: -; d_call: TRBD1; v_call: TRBV10-2; cdr3_aa: CASSDEGAGTDTQYF; cdr3_nt: TGCGCCAGCAGTGATGAGGGGGCAGGCACCGATACGCAGTATTTT
j_call: TRBJ1-4; clone_size: -; d_call: -; v_call: TRBV30; cdr3_aa: CAWREGRELFF; cdr3_nt: TGTGCCTGGAGGGAGGGACGGGAACTGTTTTTT
j_call: TRBJ2-7; clone_size: -; d_call: -; v_call: TRBV5-1; cdr3_aa: CASRGDSEQYF; cdr3_nt: TGCGCCAGCAGGGGGGACTCCGAGCAGTACTTC
j_call: TRBJ2-1; clone_size: -; d_call: -; v_call: TRBV6-5; cdr3_aa: CASGRDNEQFF; cdr3_nt: TGTGCCAGCGGGAGAGACAATGAGCAGTTCTTC
j_call: TRBJ2-5; clone_size: -; d_call: TRBD2; v_call: TRBV4-1; cdr3_aa: CASSQDPASGSETQYF; cdr3_nt: TGCGCCAGCAGCCAAGATCCGGCTAGCGGGAGTGAGACCCAGTACTTC
j_call: TRBJ1-2; clone_size: few; d_call: -; v_call: TRBV5-1; cdr3_aa: CASSPEVSGGYTF; cdr3_nt: TGCGCCAGCAGCCCGGAGGTCTCGGGGGGCTACACCTTC
j_call: TRBJ1-3; clone_size: -; d_call: TRBD1; v_call: TRBV18; cdr3_aa: CASSPTPGTAGNTIYF; cdr3_nt: TGTGCCAGCTCACCGACGCCCGGGACAGCCGGAAACACCATATATTTT
j_call: TRBJ2-7; clone_size: once; d_call: TRBD2; v_call: TRBV7-9; cdr3_aa: CASSFGTSGRANSYEQYF; cdr3_nt: TGTGCCAGCAGCTTCGGGACTAGCGGGAGGGCCAATTCCTACGAGCAGTACTTC
j_call: TRBJ2-7; clone_size: -; d_call: TRBD2; v_call: TRBV7-9; cdr3_aa: CASRPTSSGSTTYEQYF; cdr3_nt: TGTGCCAGCCGACCCACGTCTAGCGGGAGCACAACCTACGAGCAGTACTTC
j_call: TRBJ1-3; clone_size: -; d_call: -; v_call: TRBV9; cdr3_aa: CASSVSGVPSSGNTIYF; cdr3_nt: TGTGCCAGCAGCGTTAGCGGGGTACCGAGCTCTGGAAACACCATATATTTT
j_call: TRBJ1-1; clone_size: -; d_call: TRBD1; v_call: TRBV7-8; cdr3_aa: CASSPDRGEDTEAFF; cdr3_nt: TGTGCCAGCAGCCCGGACAGGGGAGAGGACACTGAAGCTTTCTTT
j_call: TRBJ2-1; clone_size: -; d_call: TRBD2; v_call: TRBV7-3; cdr3_aa: CASSLTLAGGQDEQFF; cdr3_nt: TGTGCCAGCAGCTTAACACTAGCGGGGGGGCAAGATGAGCAGTTCTTC
j_call: TRBJ2-7; clone_size: -; d_call: -; v_call: TRBV11-3; cdr3_aa: CASSLDQSGGTGEQYF; cdr3_nt: TGTGCCAGCAGCTTAGATCAATCCGGGGGAACGGGCGAGCAGTACTTC
j_call: TRBJ2-4; clone_size: -; d_call: TRBD1; v_call: TRBV4-3; cdr3_aa: CASSQGRQGANIQYF; cdr3_nt: TGCGCCAGCAGCCAAGGCCGACAGGGGGCAAACATTCAGTACTTC
j_call: TRBJ2-7; clone_size: -; d_call: -; v_call: TRBV15; cdr3_aa: CATSNQGGEQYF; cdr3_nt: TGTGCCACCAGCAACCAAGGGGGCGAGCAGTACTTC
j_call: TRBJ2-4; clone_size: -; d_call: -; v_call: TRBV2; cdr3_aa: CASKQALAKNIQYF; cdr3_nt: TGTGCCAGCAAACAGGCTCTAGCCAAAAACATTCAGTACTTC
j_call: TRBJ2-3; clone_size: few; d_call: TRBD1; v_call: TRBV5-1; cdr3_aa: CASSLGMRTGNTDTQYF; cdr3_nt: TGCGCCAGCAGCTTGGGGATGCGGACAGGGAACACAGATACGCAGTATTTT
j_call: TRBJ2-7; clone_size: -; d_call: -; v_call: TRBV30; cdr3_aa: CAWTSGSYEQYF; cdr3_nt: TGTGCCTGGACATCAGGCTCCTACGAGCAGTACTTC
j_call: TRBJ1-2; clone_size: once; d_call: -; v_call: TRBV6-5; cdr3_aa: CASSPGGPGNYGYTF; cdr3_nt: TGTGCCAGCAGCCCCGGGGGGCCAGGGAACTATGGCTACACCTTC
j_call: TRBJ2-7; clone_size: few; d_call: -; v_call: TRBV2; cdr3_aa: CASSETYEQYF; cdr3_nt: TGTGCCAGCAGTGAAACTTACGAGCAGTACTTC
j_call: TRBJ2-7; clone_size: once; d_call: -; v_call: TRBV21-1; cdr3_aa: CASSRTGLPYEQYF; cdr3_nt: TGTGCCAGCAGCAGGACAGGTCTTCCCTACGAGCAGTACTTC
j_call: TRBJ2-1; clone_size: -; d_call: -; v_call: TRBV29-1; cdr3_aa: CSVEKASPYNEQFF; cdr3_nt: TGCAGCGTTGAAAAAGCATCCCCCTACAATGAGCAGTTCTTC
j_call: TRBJ2-7; clone_size: -; d_call: TRBD1; v_call: TRBV5-1; cdr3_aa: CASSLEEGQGLEQYF; cdr3_nt: TGCGCCAGCAGCTTGGAAGAGGGACAGGGTCTCGAGCAGTACTTC
j_call: TRBJ2-7; clone_size: -; d_call: TRBD1; v_call: TRBV4-2; cdr3_aa: CASSQDGTGREQYF; cdr3_nt: TGTGCCAGCAGCCAAGACGGGACAGGGCGCGAGCAGTACTTC
j_call: TRBJ1-2; clone_size: -; d_call: -; v_call: TRBV5-6; cdr3_aa: CASSLVLLRGGYGYTF; cdr3_nt: TGTGCCAGCAGCTTGGTCTTACTACGGGGAGGCTATGGCTACACCTTC
j_call: TRBJ2-2; clone_size: -; d_call: TRBD1; v_call: TRBV30; cdr3_aa: CAWRGQPNTGELFF; cdr3_nt: TGTGCCTGGAGGGGACAGCCGAACACCGGGGAGCTGTTTTTT
j_call: TRBJ1-1; clone_size: -; d_call: -; v_call: TRBV11-3; cdr3_aa: CASSSRGNTEAFF; cdr3_nt: TGTGCCAGCAGCTCCAGGGGGAACACTGAAGCTTTCTTT
j_call: TRBJ1-2; clone_size: -; d_call: TRBD1; v_call: TRBV5-1; cdr3_aa: CASSLERLRQGQKGYTF; cdr3_nt: TGCGCCAGCAGCTTGGAGAGACTAAGACAGGGTCAGAAGGGCTACACCTTC
j_call: TRBJ2-1; clone_size: -; d_call: TRBD2; v_call: TRBV4-2; cdr3_aa: CASSQGRLARANEQFF; cdr3_nt: TGTGCCAGCAGCCAGGGCCGACTAGCTCGTGCCAATGAGCAGTTCTTC
j_call: TRBJ2-3; clone_size: -; d_call: -; v_call: TRBV11-2; cdr3_aa: CASSFTTDTQYF; cdr3_nt: TGTGCCAGCAGCTTCACAACAGATACGCAGTATTTT
j_call: TRBJ1-1; clone_size: -; d_call: -; v_call: TRBV7-2; cdr3_aa: CASAGQPNTEAFF; cdr3_nt: TGTGCCAGCGCAGGACAGCCGAACACTGAAGCTTTCTTT
j_call: TRBJ1-2; clone_size: -; d_call: -; v_call: TRBV7-9; cdr3_aa: CASSSQESYGYTF; cdr3_nt: TGTGCCAGCAGCTCACAGGAATCCTATGGCTACACCTTC
j_call: TRBJ1-2; clone_size: -; d_call: TRBD1; v_call: TRBV11-2; cdr3_aa: CASSSGQTYGYTF; cdr3_nt: TGTGCCAGCAGCTCGGGACAGACGTATGGCTACACCTTC
j_call: TRBJ1-1; clone_size: -; d_call: -; v_call: TRBV19; cdr3_aa: CASSIRGSGGLNTEAFF; cdr3_nt: TGTGCCAGTAGTATAAGGGGGAGTGGGGGTTTGAACACTGAAGCTTTCTTT
j_call: TRBJ1-2; clone_size: once; d_call: TRBD1; v_call: TRBV6-5; cdr3_aa: CASSYEGQGEYGYTF; cdr3_nt: TGTGCCAGCAGTTACGAGGGACAGGGGGAGTATGGCTACACCTTC
j_call: TRBJ2-7; clone_size: -; d_call: TRBD1; v_call: TRBV27; cdr3_aa: CASSFRDRVTYEQYF; cdr3_nt: TGTGCCAGCAGTTTCCGGGACAGGGTGACCTACGAGCAGTACTTC
j_call: TRBJ1-4; clone_size: -; d_call: -; v_call: TRBV27; cdr3_aa: CASSLWAGLGTNEKLFF; cdr3_nt: TGTGCCAGCAGTTTATGGGCGGGGTTAGGAACTAATGAAAAACTGTTTTTT
j_call: TRBJ1-2; clone_size: -; d_call: TRBD1; v_call: TRBV7-9; cdr3_aa: CASSYGTASPNYGYTF; cdr3_nt: TGTGCCAGCAGCTACGGGACAGCTTCTCCTAACTATGGCTACACCTTC
j_call: TRBJ2-7; clone_size: -; d_call: TRBD1; v_call: TRBV4-3; cdr3_aa: CASSHDVTGQGSYEQYF; cdr3_nt: TGCGCCAGCAGCCATGACGTGACGGGACAGGGATCCTACGAGCAGTACTTC
j_call: TRBJ2-2; clone_size: -; d_call: TRBD1; v_call: TRBV18; cdr3_aa: CASSRGTGDTGELFF; cdr3_nt: TGTGCCAGCTCACGGGGGACAGGGGACACCGGGGAGCTGTTTTTT
j_call: TRBJ1-2; clone_size: -; d_call: -; v_call: TRBV7-3; cdr3_aa: CASSQTQGPSGTNGYTF; cdr3_nt: TGTGCCAGCAGTCAAACCCAGGGGCCCTCGGGTACTAATGGCTACACCTTC
j_call: TRBJ2-1; clone_size: -; d_call: -; v_call: TRBV4-2; cdr3_aa: CASSQDPQRTGYNEQFF; cdr3_nt: TGTGCCAGCAGCCAAGATCCGCAGAGGACTGGGTACAATGAGCAGTTCTTC
j_call: TRBJ2-3; clone_size: -; d_call: -; v_call: TRBV19; cdr3_aa: CASSPQTRGTQYF; cdr3_nt: TGTGCCAGTAGCCCTCAGACCCGAGGTACGCAGTATTTT
j_call: TRBJ2-5; clone_size: -; d_call: -; v_call: TRBV18; cdr3_aa: CASSPVQETQYF; cdr3_nt: TGTGCCAGCTCACCCGTACAAGAGACCCAGTACTTC
j_call: TRBJ1-4; clone_size: -; d_call: TRBD1; v_call: TRBV30; cdr3_aa: CAWSVGGSANEKLFF; cdr3_nt: TGTGCCTGGAGTGTAGGGGGCAGTGCTAATGAAAAACTGTTTTTT
j_call: TRBJ2-3; clone_size: -; d_call: -; v_call: TRBV19; cdr3_aa: CASRRVHELPDTQYF; cdr3_nt: TGTGCCAGTAGGCGGGTTCATGAACTCCCAGATACGCAGTATTTT
j_call: TRBJ1-6; clone_size: -; d_call: -; v_call: TRBV30; cdr3_aa: CAWSVDRTVSSYNSPLHF; cdr3_nt: TGTGCCTGGAGTGTAGACAGGACAGTGAGCTCCTATAATTCACCCCTCCACTTT